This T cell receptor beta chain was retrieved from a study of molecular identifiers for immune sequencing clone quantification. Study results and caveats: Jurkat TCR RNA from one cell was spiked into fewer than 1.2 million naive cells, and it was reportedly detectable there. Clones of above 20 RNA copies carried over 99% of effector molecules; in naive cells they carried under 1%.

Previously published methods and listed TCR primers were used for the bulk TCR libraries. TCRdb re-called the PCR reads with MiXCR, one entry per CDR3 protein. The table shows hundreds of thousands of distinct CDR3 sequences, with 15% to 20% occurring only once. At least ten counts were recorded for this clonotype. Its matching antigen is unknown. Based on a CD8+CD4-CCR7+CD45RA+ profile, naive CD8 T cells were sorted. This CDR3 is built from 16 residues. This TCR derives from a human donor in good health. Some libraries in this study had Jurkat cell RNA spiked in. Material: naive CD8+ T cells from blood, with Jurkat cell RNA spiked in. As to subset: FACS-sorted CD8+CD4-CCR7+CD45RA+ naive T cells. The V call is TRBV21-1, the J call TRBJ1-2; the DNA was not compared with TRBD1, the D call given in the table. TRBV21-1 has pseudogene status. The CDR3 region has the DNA TGTGCCAGCAGGCTCCTCCCTTACCGGGACAGCTATGGCTACACCTTC. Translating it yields CASRLLPYRDSYGYTF.